This T cell receptor (beta chain) was observed in a study of patients and donors after allogeneic stem cell transplantation. TCRdb re-called the RT-PCR reads with MiXCR, one entry per CDR3 protein. This sample has approximately 410,000 distinct CDR3 sequences; roughly 17% occur once, and the top ten carry over 6%. The CDR3 is 15 amino acids. Deletions cut 2 bases from V and 3 bases from J, with 16 bases between. Germline V CDR1 and CDR2: DFQATT, SNEGSKA (reference sequence). The specimen sequenced was blood, either unsorted or a sorted T cell fraction (not recorded which). The chain employs TRBV20-1 and TRBJ1-2, with D unresolved. This receptor was identified in a human donor who was either an allogeneic HSCT recipient or a stem cell or donor lymphocyte infusion donor (not recorded which). It is not recorded whose cells these are; they may come from a transplant donor. The CDR3 sequence: CSARPLLREYYGYTF. CDR3 in DNA: TGCAGTGCTAGACCCCTCCTGAGAGAGTACTATGGCTACACCTTC.